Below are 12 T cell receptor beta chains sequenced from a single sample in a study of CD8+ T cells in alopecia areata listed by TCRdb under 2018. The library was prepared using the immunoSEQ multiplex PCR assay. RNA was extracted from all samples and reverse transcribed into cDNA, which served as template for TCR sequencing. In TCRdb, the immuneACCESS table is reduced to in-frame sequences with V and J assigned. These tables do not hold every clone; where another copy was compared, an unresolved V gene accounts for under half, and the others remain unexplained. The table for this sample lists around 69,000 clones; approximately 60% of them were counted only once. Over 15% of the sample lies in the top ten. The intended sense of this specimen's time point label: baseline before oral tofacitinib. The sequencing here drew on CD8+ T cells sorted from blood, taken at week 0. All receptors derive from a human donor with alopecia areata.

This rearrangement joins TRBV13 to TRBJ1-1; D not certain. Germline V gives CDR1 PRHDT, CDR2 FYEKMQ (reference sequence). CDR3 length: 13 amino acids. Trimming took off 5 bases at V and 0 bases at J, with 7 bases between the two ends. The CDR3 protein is CASSENMNTEAFF. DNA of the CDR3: TGTGCCAGCAGCGAAAACATGAACACTGAAGCTTTCTTT.

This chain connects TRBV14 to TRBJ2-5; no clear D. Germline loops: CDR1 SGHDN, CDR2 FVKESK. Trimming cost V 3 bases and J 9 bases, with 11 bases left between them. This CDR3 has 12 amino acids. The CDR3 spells CASSHQSLSQYF. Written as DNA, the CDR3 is TGTGCCAGCAGCCACCAGAGCCTGTCCCAGTACTTC.

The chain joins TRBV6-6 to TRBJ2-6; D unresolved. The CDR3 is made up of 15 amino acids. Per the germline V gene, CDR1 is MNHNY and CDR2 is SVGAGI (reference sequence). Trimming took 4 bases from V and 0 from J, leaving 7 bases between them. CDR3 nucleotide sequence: TGTGCCAGCAGTTTTCGGCTCTCTGGGGCCAACGTCCTGACTTTC. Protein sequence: CASSFRLSGANVLTF.

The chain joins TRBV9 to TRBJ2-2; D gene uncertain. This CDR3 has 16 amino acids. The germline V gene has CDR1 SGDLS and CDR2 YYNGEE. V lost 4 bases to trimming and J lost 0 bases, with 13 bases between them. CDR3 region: CASSPPTGPNTGELFF. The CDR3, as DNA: TGTGCCAGCAGCCCCCCCACGGGCCCGAACACCGGGGAGCTGTTTTTT.

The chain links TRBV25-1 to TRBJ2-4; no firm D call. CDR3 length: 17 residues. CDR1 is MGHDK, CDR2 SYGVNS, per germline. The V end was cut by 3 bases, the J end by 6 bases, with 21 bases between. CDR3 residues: CASSDSKVLVAGNIQYF. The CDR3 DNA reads TGTGCCAGCAGTGACTCGAAGGTTCTAGTAGCCGGAAACATTCAGTACTTC.

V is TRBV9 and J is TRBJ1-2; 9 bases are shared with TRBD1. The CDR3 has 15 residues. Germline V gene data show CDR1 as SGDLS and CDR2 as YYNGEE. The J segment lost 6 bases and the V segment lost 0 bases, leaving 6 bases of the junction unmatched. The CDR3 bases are TGTGCCAGCAGCGTAGGATGGGACAGGGAAAATGGCTACACCTTC. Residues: CASSVGWDRENGYTF.

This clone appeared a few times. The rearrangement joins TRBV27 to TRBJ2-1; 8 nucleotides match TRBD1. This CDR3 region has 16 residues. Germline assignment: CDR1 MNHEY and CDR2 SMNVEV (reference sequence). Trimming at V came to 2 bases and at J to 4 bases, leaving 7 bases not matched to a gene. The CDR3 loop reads CASSLRVGQAYNEQFF. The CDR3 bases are TGTGCCAGCAGTTTACGTGTGGGACAGGCATACAATGAGCAGTTCTTC.

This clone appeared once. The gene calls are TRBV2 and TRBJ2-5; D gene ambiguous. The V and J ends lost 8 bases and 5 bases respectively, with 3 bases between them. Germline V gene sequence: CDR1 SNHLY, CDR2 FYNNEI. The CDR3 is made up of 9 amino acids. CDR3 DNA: TGTGCCAGCGGCGAGACCCAGTACTTC. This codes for CASGETQYF.

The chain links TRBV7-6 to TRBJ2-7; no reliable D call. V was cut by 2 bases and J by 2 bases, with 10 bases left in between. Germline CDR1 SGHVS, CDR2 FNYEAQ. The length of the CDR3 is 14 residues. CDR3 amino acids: CASSLWPDAYEQYF. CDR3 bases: TGTGCCAGCAGCTTATGGCCGGACGCCTACGAGCAGTACTTC.

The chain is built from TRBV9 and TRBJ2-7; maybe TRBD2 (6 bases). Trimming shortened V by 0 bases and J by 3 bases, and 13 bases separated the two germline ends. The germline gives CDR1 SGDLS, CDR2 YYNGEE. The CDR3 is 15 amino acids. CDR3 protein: CASSVEGGVIYEQYF. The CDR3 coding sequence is TGTGCCAGCAGCGTAGAAGGCGGGGTAATCTACGAGCAGTACTTC.

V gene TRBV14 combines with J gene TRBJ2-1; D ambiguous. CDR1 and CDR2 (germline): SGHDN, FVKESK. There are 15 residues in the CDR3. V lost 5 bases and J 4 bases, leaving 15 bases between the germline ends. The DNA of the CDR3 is TGTGCCAGCAGCTCGCTGTCGGACGGTTACAATGAGCAGTTCTTC. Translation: CASSSLSDGYNEQFF.

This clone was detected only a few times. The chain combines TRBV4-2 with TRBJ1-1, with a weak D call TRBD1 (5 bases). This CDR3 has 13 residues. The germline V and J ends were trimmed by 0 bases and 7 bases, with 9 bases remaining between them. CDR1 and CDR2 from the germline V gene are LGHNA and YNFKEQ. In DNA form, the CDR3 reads TGTGCCAGCAGCCAAGACCAAAGGGGTGAAGCTTTCTTT. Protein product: CASSQDQRGEAFF.